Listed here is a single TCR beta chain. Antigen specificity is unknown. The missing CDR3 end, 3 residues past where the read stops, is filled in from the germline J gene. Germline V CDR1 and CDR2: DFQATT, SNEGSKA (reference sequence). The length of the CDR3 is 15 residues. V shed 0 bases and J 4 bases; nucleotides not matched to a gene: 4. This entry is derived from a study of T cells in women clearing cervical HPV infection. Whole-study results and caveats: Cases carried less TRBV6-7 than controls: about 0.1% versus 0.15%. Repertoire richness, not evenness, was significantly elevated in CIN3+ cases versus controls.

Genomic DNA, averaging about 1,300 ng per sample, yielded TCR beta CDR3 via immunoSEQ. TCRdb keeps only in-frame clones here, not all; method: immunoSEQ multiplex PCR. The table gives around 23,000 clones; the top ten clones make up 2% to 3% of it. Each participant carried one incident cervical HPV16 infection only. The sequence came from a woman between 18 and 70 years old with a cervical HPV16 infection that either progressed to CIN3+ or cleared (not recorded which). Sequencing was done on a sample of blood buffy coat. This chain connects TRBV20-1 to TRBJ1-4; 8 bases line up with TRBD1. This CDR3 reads CSAREAGGVNEKLFF. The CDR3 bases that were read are TGCAGTGCTAGAGAGGCAGGGGGCGTTAATGAAAAA.